The clone carrying this T cell receptor (beta chain) turned up a few times. Its antigen is still unknown. Alongside a J-beta primer mix, a sample-barcoded 5' primer served in a second PCR lasting about 6 to 11 cycles. A 12-random-nucleotide template-switch adaptor tagged each cDNA molecule. TCRdb reprocessed the 5' RACE reads with MiXCR, giving one entry per CDR3 protein. The table records hundreds of thousands of distinct CDR3 sequences, about 53% of them present only once. This record belongs to a study of blood T cells in healthy people across ages. Study outcomes and limitations: Older age went with lower TCR beta diversity per million T cells, in a roughly linear way. Diversity figures derived from one million T cells were judged to underestimate the true value.

Trimming cost V 4 bases and J 6 bases; bases outside gene matches: 2. Germline CDR1 and CDR2: DFQATT and SNEGSKA (reference sequence). This CDR3 is 11 amino acids long. The draw of peripheral blood yielded about 10 milliliters from each donor. Specimen: blood. The origin of this receptor is a man aged 55 to 70 in good health. This sequence joins TRBV20-1 and TRBJ2-7; 8 nucleotides align to TRBD1. CDR3 DNA: TGCAGTGCTACAGGGGGCGCCGAGCAGTACTTC. Its translation: CSATGGAEQYF.